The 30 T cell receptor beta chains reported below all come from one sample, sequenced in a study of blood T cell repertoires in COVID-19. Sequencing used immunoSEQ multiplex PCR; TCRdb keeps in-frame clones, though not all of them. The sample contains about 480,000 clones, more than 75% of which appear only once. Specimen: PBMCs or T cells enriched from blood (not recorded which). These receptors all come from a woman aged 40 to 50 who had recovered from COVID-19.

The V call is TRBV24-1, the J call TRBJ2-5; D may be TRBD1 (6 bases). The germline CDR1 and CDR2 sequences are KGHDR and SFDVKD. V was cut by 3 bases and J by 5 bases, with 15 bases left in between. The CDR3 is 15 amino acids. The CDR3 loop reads CATSDTRDIGETQYF. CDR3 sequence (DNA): TGTGCCACCAGTGATACCCGGGACATAGGGGAGACCCAGTACTTC.

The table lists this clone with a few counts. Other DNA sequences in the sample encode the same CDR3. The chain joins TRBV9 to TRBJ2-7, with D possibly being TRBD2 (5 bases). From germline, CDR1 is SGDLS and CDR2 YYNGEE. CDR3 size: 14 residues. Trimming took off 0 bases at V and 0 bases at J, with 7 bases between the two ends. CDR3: CASSVEGSSYEQYF. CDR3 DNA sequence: TGTGCCAGCAGCGTAGAAGGGAGCTCCTACGAGCAGTACTTC.

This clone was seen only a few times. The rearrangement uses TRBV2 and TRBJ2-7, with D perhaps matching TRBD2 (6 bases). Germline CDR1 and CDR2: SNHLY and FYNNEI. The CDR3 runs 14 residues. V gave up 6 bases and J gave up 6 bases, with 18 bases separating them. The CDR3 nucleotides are TGTGCCAGCAGGGTGCCGGGAGACCAAGGCGAGCAGTACTTC. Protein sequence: CASRVPGDQGEQYF.

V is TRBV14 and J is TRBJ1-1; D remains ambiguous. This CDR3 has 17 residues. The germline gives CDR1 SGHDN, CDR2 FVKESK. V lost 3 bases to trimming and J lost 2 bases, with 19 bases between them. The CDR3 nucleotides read TGTGCCAGCAGCCACACCTACTTGGAACAGCTTAACACTGAAGCTTTCTTT. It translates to CASSHTYLEQLNTEAFF.

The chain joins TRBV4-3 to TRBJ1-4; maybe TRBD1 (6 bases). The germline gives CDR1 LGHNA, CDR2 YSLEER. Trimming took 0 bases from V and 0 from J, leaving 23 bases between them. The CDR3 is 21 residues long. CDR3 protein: CASSQDGVSDRRYPTNEKLFF. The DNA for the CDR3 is TGCGCCAGCAGCCAAGATGGTGTGTCGGACAGACGCTACCCAACTAATGAAAAACTGTTTTTT.

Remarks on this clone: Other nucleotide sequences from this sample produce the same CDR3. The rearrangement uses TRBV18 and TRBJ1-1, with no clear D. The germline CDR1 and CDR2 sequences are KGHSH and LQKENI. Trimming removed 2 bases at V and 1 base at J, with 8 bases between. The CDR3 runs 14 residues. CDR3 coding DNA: TGTGCCAGCTCACCAGCGCGGGAGAACACTGAAGCTTTCTTT. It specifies CASSPARENTEAFF.

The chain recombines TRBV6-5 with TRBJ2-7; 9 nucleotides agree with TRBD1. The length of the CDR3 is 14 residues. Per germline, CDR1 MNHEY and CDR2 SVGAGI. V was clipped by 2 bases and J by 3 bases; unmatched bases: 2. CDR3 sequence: CASSYVGQGYEQYF. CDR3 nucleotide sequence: TGTGCCAGCAGTTACGTGGGACAGGGCTACGAGCAGTACTTC.

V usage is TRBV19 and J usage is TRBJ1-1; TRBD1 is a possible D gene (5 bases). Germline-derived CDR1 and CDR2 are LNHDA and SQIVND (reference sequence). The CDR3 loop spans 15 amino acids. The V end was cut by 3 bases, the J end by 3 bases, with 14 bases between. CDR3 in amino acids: CASSIGGGEDTEAFF. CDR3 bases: TGTGCCAGTAGTATTGGGGGGGGAGAGGACACTGAAGCTTTCTTT.

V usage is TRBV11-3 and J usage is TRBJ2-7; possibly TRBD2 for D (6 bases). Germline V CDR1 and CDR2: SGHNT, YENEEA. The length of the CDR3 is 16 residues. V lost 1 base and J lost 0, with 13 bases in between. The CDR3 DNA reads TGTGCCAGCAGCTTAGCCCTCGTCGGGAGCTCCTACGAGCAGTACTTC. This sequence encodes CASSLALVGSSYEQYF.

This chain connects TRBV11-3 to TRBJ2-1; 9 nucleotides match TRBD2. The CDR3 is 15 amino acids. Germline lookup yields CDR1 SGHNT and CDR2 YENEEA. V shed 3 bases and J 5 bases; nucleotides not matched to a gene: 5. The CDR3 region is CASSLRLADDNEQFF. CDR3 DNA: TGTGCCAGCAGCTTGCGACTAGCGGACGACAATGAGCAGTTCTTC.

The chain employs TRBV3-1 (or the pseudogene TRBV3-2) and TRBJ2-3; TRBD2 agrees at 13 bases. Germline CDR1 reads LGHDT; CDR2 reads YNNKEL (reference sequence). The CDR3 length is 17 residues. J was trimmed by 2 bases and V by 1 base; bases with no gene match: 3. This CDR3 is CASSQAGTSGATDTQYF. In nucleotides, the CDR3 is TGTGCCAGCAGCCAAGCCGGGACTAGCGGGGCCACAGATACGCAGTATTTT.

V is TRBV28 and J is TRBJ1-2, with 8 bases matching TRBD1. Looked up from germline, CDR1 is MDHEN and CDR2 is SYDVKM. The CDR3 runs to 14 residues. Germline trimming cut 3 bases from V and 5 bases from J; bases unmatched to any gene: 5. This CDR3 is CASSFSGGRYGYTF. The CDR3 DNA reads TGTGCCAGCAGTTTCTCAGGGGGCAGGTATGGCTACACCTTC.

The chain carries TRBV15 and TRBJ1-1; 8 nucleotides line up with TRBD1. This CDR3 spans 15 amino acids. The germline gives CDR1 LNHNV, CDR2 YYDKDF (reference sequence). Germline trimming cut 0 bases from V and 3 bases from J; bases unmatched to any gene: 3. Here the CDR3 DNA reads TGTGCCACCAGCAGAGATTTGGGACAGGACACTGAAGCTTTCTTT. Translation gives CATSRDLGQDTEAFF.

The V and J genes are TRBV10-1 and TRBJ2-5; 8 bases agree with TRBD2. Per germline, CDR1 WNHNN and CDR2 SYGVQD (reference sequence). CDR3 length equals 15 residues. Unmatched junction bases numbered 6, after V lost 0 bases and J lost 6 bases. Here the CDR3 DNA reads TGCGCCAGCAGTGAGTCCGAAGCGGGAGCGCAGACCCAGTACTTC. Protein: CASSESEAGAQTQYF.

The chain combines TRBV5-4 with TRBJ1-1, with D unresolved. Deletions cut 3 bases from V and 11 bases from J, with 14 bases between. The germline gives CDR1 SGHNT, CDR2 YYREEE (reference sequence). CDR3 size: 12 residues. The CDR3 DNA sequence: TGTGCCAGCAGCTCCTTGGAGGGCGCCGCTTTCTTT. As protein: CASSSLEGAAFF.

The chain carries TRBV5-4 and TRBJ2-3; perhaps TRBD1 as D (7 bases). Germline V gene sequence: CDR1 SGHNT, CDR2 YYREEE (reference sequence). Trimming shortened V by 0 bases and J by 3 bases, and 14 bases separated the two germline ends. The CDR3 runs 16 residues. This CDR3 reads CASSLAPRGRTDTQYF. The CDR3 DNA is TGTGCCAGCAGCTTGGCCCCCAGGGGGAGGACAGATACGCAGTATTTT.

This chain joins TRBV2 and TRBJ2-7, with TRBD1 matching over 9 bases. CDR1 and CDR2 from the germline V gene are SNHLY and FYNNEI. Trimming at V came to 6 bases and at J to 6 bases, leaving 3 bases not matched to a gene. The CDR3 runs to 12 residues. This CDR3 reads CASRDRGSEQYF. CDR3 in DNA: TGTGCCAGCAGGGACAGGGGTAGCGAGCAGTACTTC.

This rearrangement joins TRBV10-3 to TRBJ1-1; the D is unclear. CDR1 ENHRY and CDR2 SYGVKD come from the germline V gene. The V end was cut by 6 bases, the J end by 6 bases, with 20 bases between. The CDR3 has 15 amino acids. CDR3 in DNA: TGTGCCATCAGCGCCACGGGATCACTGGGAGCTGAAGCTTTCTTT. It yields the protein CAISATGSLGAEAFF.

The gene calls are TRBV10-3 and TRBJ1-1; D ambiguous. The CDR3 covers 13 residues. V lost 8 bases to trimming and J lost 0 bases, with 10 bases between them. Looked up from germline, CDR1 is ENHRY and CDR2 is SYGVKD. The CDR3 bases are TGTGCCATCGGATCGGGGATGAACACTGAAGCTTTCTTT. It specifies CAIGSGMNTEAFF.

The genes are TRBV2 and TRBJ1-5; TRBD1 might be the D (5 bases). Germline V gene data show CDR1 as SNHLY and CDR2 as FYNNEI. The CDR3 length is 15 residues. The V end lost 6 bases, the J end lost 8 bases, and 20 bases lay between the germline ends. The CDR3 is CASSPTTWPREPQHF. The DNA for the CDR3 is TGTGCCAGCAGCCCAACTACCTGGCCCAGGGAGCCCCAGCATTTT.

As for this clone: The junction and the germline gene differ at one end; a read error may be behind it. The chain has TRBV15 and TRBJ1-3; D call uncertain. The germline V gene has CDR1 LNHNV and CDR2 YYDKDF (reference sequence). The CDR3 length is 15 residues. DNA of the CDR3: TGTGCCACCAGCGGAGACGGACTATCTGGAAACACCATATATTTT. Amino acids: CATSGDGLSGNTIYF. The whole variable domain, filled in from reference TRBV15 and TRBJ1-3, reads DAMVIQNPRYQVTQFGKPVTLSCSQTLNHNVMYWYQQKSSQAPKLLFHYYDKDFNNEADTPDNFQSRRPNTSFCFLDIRSPGLGDTAMYLCATSGDGLSGNTIYFGEGSWLTVV.

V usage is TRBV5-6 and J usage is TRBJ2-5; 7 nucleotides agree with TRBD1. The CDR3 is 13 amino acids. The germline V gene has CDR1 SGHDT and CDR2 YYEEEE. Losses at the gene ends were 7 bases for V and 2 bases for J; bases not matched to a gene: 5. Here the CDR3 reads CASLGTAQETQYF. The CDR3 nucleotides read TGTGCCAGCCTGGGGACAGCACAAGAGACCCAGTACTTC.

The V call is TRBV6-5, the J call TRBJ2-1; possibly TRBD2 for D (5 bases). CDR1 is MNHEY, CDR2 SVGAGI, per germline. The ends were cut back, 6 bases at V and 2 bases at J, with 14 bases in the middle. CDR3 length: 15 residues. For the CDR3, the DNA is TGTGCCAGCAGGAGGGATGCGGACGCCTACAATGAGCAGTTCTTC. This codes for CASRRDADAYNEQFF.

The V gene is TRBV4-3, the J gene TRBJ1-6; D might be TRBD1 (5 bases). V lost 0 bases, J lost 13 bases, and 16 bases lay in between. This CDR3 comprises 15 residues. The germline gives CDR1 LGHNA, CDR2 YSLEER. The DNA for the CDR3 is TGCGCCAGCAGCCAAGATCAGGGCGGGGGGTCCCCCCTCCACTTT. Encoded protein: CASSQDQGGGSPLHF.

The CDR3 sequence is CASSQARDRGTDTQYF. For the CDR3, the DNA is TGTGCCAGCAGCCAAGCCCGGGACAGGGGGACAGATACGCAGTATTTT. The V call is TRBV3-1 (or the pseudogene TRBV3-2), the J call TRBJ2-3; TRBD1 matches 11 bases. V lost 1 base and J lost 3; bases outside the gene matches: 3. CDR1 is LGHDT and CDR2 is YNNKEL in the germline V gene (reference sequence). The CDR3 has 16 amino acids.

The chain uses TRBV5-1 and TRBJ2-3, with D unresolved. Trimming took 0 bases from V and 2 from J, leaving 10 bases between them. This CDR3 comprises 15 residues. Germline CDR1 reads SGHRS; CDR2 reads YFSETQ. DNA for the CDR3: TGCGCCAGCAGCTTGGCCCCTCGAGACACAGATACGCAGTATTTT. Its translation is CASSLAPRDTDTQYF. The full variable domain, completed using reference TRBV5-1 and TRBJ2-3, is KAGVTQTPRYLIKTRGQQVTLSCSPISGHRSVSWYQQTPGQGLQFLFEYFSETQRNKGNFPGRFSGRQFSNSRSEMNVSTLELGDSALYLCASSLAPRDTDTQYFGPGTRLTVL.

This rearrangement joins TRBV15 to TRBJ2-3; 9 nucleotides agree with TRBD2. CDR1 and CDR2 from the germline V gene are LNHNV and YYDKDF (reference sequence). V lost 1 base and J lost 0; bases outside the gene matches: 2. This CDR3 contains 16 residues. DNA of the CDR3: TGTGCCACCAGCAGAGGACTAGCGGAAAGCACAGATACGCAGTATTTT. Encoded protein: CATSRGLAESTDTQYF.

The chain's CDR3 is CASSPSAGGTDTQYF. CDR3 bases: TGTGCCAGCAGTCCATCGGCGGGAGGCACAGATACGCAGTATTTT. This chain links TRBV11-2 with TRBJ2-3; TRBD2 matches 7 bases. The CDR3 has 15 amino acids. Germline assignment: CDR1 SGHAT and CDR2 FQNNGV. Trimming cost V 6 bases and J 1 base; bases outside gene matches: 7.

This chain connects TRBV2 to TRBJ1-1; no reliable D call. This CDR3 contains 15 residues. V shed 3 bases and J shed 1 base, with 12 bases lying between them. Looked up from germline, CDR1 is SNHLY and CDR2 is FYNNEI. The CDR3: CASSETNTGNTEAFF. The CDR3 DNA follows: TGTGCCAGCAGTGAGACGAATACGGGGAACACTGAAGCTTTCTTT.

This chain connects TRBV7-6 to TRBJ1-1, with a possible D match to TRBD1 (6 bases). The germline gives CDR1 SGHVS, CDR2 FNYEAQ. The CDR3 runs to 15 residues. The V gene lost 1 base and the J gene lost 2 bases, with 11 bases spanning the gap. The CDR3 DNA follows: TGTGCCAGCAGCTTAGTGACAGGCCTTAACACTGAAGCTTTCTTT. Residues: CASSLVTGLNTEAFF. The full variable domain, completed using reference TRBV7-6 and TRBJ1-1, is GAGVSQSPRYKVTKRGQDVALRCDPISGHVSLYWYRQALGQGPEFLTYFNYEAQQDKSGLPNDRFSAERPEGSISTLTIQRTEQRDSAMYRCASSLVTGLNTEAFFGQGTRLTVV.